This is a list of T cell receptor beta chains from one sample in a study of blood T cells in healthy people across ages. TCRdb reanalysed the 5' RACE reads using MiXCR and keeps one entry per CDR3 protein. The data hold about 720,000 distinct CDR3 sequences, with roughly 25% observed a single time. The same data also contributed to another study, on T cells of mothers and their children.

The specimen was blood. These TCRs come from a boy aged 5-17 years in good health. The CDR3 runs from the conserved cysteine through the conserved F or W. Fields, in order: V gene, CDR3 length, CDR3 protein.

V gene: TRBV20-1
CDR3 length: 11
CDR3 protein: CSARDWRTVLF

V gene: TRBV4-3
CDR3 length: 14
CDR3 protein: CASSPRLVDEKLFF

V gene: TRBV13
CDR3 length: 15
CDR3 protein: CASSWNRGPNEKLFF

V gene: TRBV3-1
CDR3 length: 16
CDR3 protein: CASSQGAGTGREKLFF

V gene: TRBV9
CDR3 length: 15
CDR3 protein: CASSVLDRGDYEQYF

V gene: TRBV12-3/TRBV12-4
CDR3 length: 11
CDR3 protein: CASSDPGAQYF

V gene: TRBV28
CDR3 length: 16
CDR3 protein: CASSGSGTLYQETQYF

V gene: TRBV7-9
CDR3 length: 13
CDR3 protein: CASGDLAAEKQYF

V gene: TRBV7-2
CDR3 length: 16
CDR3 protein: CASSLSGTGGGETQYF

V gene: TRBV29-1
CDR3 length: 13
CDR3 protein: CSAQGGSTSAQYF

V gene: TRBV7-7
CDR3 length: 14
CDR3 protein: CASSSGQGLIAQYF

V gene: TRBV9
CDR3 length: 17
CDR3 protein: CASSVDPGVRTSYEQFF

V gene: TRBV20-1
CDR3 length: 15
CDR3 protein: CSALRGIAGAYEQYF

V gene: TRBV7-2
CDR3 length: 17
CDR3 protein: CASSLEGTGFGLETQYF

V gene: TRBV12-5
CDR3 length: 14
CDR3 protein: CASAPWEPNTEAFF

V gene: TRBV9
CDR3 length: 15
CDR3 protein: CASSGGTGTKDEQFF

V gene: TRBV6-2/TRBV6-3
CDR3 length: 20
CDR3 protein: CASSYSGLAGAGSLYNEQFF

V gene: TRBV29-1
CDR3 length: 15
CDR3 protein: CSVEVPTAEDYEQYF

V gene: TRBV6-5
CDR3 length: 16
CDR3 protein: CASRPGTSGSTDTQYF

V gene: TRBV27
CDR3 length: 17
CDR3 protein: CASSFPGLAGGTGELFF

V gene: TRBV29-1
CDR3 length: 14
CDR3 protein: CSVEKNQRNTEALF

V gene: TRBV20-1
CDR3 length: 12
CDR3 protein: CSGLAGGYTQYF

V gene: TRBV29-1
CDR3 length: 13
CDR3 protein: CSVRETANTEAFF

V gene: TRBV13
CDR3 length: 13
CDR3 protein: CASSLTAKETQYF

V gene: TRBV4-3
CDR3 length: 16
CDR3 protein: CASSQDPGASTDTQYF

V gene: TRBV28
CDR3 length: 16
CDR3 protein: CASSTLFGSSTDTQYF

V gene: TRBV21-1
CDR3 length: 15
CDR3 protein: CASSKGLLGGETQYF

V gene: TRBV15
CDR3 length: 13
CDR3 protein: CATSRGGYIQQYF

V gene: TRBV30
CDR3 length: 15
CDR3 protein: CAWSEGQLSGNTIYF

V gene: TRBV7-8
CDR3 length: 15
CDR3 protein: CASSLGDRRSYEQYF

V gene: TRBV7-3
CDR3 length: 17
CDR3 protein: CASSLTRTALAKNIQYF

V gene: TRBV7-2
CDR3 length: 14
CDR3 protein: CASSPLRRAASQYF

V gene: TRBV29-1
CDR3 length: 13
CDR3 protein: CSAAGQGRNTIYF

V gene: TRBV5-4
CDR3 length: 16
CDR3 protein: CASSPEDPSSYNEQFF

V gene: TRBV20-1
CDR3 length: 15
CDR3 protein: CSAHPGAGSGQPQHF

V gene: TRBV6-1
CDR3 length: 17
CDR3 protein: CASRRGQARLLGYGYTF

V gene: TRBV7-9
CDR3 length: 14
CDR3 protein: CASSSDLPVYGYTF

V gene: TRBV5-6
CDR3 length: 15
CDR3 protein: CASIRKHLPTDTQYF

V gene: TRBV19
CDR3 length: 15
CDR3 protein: CASSFGESASTEAFF

V gene: TRBV29-1
CDR3 length: 13
CDR3 protein: CSVRGQGGYEQYF

V gene: TRBV3-1
CDR3 length: 15
CDR3 protein: CASSQDLGQGIGQYF

V gene: TRBV27
CDR3 length: 15
CDR3 protein: CASRSGVGMDYGYTF

V gene: TRBV20-1
CDR3 length: 14
CDR3 protein: CSAINLQSSYEQYF

V gene: TRBV7-3
CDR3 length: 16
CDR3 protein: CASSLTPTGLNTEAFF

V gene: TRBV27
CDR3 length: 18
CDR3 protein: CASSLYGTGYSGANVLTF

V gene: TRBV28
CDR3 length: 19
CDR3 protein: CASSLFRVRGARGQETQYF

V gene: TRBV4-3
CDR3 length: 13
CDR3 protein: CASNQYRGGTQYF

V gene: TRBV20-1
CDR3 length: 15
CDR3 protein: CSARDFGGPPHEQYF

V gene: TRBV27
CDR3 length: 16
CDR3 protein: CASSLFSGATNEKLFF

V gene: TRBV21-1
CDR3 length: 14
CDR3 protein: CASTGLADYNEQFF

V gene: TRBV20-1
CDR3 length: 15
CDR3 protein: CSANLAGSPSYGQYF

V gene: TRBV28
CDR3 length: 15
CDR3 protein: CASRDGGGIFEKLFF

V gene: TRBV4-1
CDR3 length: 13
CDR3 protein: CASSPPGVSPLHF

V gene: TRBV4-3
CDR3 length: 15
CDR3 protein: CASSQDMWALETQYF